The following is a TCR beta chain sequence with its context. Its target is unknown. The source of the sample is a study of type 1 regulatory T cells. Study-level background: T-allo10 is an in vitro-generated, Tr1-enriched CD4 T cell product specific for alloantigen.

TCRdb independently ran MiXCR on the reads; one entry per CDR3 protein. The profile shows tens of thousands of distinct CDR3 sequences, about two thirds of them singletons. The sequencing sample was made of cultured T cells, either the whole culture or a sorted T cell fraction (not recorded which). Specified subset: Tr1-enriched cell product generated in vitro against host alloantigens. The TCR was taken from a human donor in good health.

This CDR3 reads CASSDGGGQQETQYF. The CDR3 DNA follows: TGTGCCAGCAGCGATGGCGGGGGCCAGCAAGAGACCCAGTACTTC. The genes are TRBV7-3 and TRBJ2-5; a possible D gene is TRBD2 (7 bases). Trimming left V 5 bases short and J 2 bases short, with 15 bases between. Germline V gene lookup returns CDR1 SGHTA and CDR2 FQGTGA. The CDR3 is made up of 15 amino acids. Complete variable domain (other parts from reference TRBV7-3 and TRBJ2-5): GAGVSQTPSNKVTEKGKYVELRCDPISGHTALYWYRQSLGQGPEFLIYFQGTGAADDSGLPNDRFFAVRPEGSVSTLKIQRTERGDSAVYLCASSDGGGQQETQYFGPGTRLLVL.